Listed below are T cell receptor beta chains from one sample, sequenced in a study of T cell responses to AZD1222 COVID-19 vaccine. TCRdb's copy holds only in-frame clones and misses some; the assay was immunoSEQ multiplex PCR. The sample carries more than 95,000 clones, around nine tenths recorded once. The input for sequencing was peripheral blood, taken 28 days after the second dose of the MenACWY control vaccine. These receptors all stem from an adult who received the MenACWY meningococcal vaccine as a control. Both conserved end residues are part of each CDR3. Fields, in order: D gene, clone size, V gene, J gene, CDR3 DNA, CDR3 protein. D genes are given only for firm matches. Size is stated for part of the rows, as once, few or many counts, or as a class when the clone is expanded.

>TRBD2|.|TRBV4-2|TRBJ2-2
TGTGCCAGCAGCCACGATAGCGGGGGAAGCACCGGGGAGCTGTTTTTT
CASSHDSGGSTGELFF
>.|.|TRBV27|TRBJ1-2
TGTGCCAGCAGCCCCCCCTCGGGTGGCTACACCTTC
CASSPPSGGYTF
>.|.|TRBV5-1|TRBJ1-2
TGCGCCAGCAGCTTGGGAACAGAGGTCGCTAACTATGGCTACACCTTC
CASSLGTEVANYGYTF
>.|.|TRBV12-3/TRBV12-4|TRBJ2-3
TGTGCCAGCAGTCGAAACTCGCAGGGGGGGGTGTATTTT
CASSRNSQGGVYF
>TRBD1|.|TRBV7-2|TRBJ1-2
TGTGCCAGCAGCCCGAGAGGGGGGACAGACGGCTACACCTTC
CASSPRGGTDGYTF
>.|.|TRBV30|TRBJ1-5
TGTGCCTGGAGTGTACCCCTGGGGGATCAGCCCCAGCATTTT
CAWSVPLGDQPQHF
>.|.|TRBV2|TRBJ2-1
TGTGCCAGCAGACCCGGGACTTCGCGCTACAATGAGCAGTTCTTC
CASRPGTSRYNEQFF
>.|.|TRBV6-1|TRBJ1-4
TGTGCCAGCAGTGAGAGCCCCGGGTTGGTAGCTAATGAAAAACTGTTTTTT
CASSESPGLVANEKLFF
>.|few|TRBV30|TRBJ1-3
TGTGCCTGGAGTGTCGGCCAGTCTCTCGCCATATATTTT
CAWSVGQSLAIYF
>.|.|TRBV18|TRBJ2-7
TGTGCCAGCTCATCTGACAGAAGCTCCTACGAGCAGTACTTC
CASSSDRSSYEQYF
>.|.|TRBV14|TRBJ2-7
TGTGCCAGCAGCCCTTCTCCCAGCTCCTACGAGCAGTACTTC
CASSPSPSSYEQYF
>.|few|TRBV7-2|TRBJ1-3
TGTGCCAGCAGCACGGGACCGACCTCTGGAAACACCATATATTTT
CASSTGPTSGNTIYF
>.|.|TRBV9|TRBJ1-2
TGTGCCAGCAGCGTAGGCCCGCGAGGGTATGGCTACACCTTC
CASSVGPRGYGYTF
>.|few|TRBV7-8|TRBJ2-6
TGTGCCAGCAGGTACAACTCTGGGGCCAACGTCCTGACTTTC
CASRYNSGANVLTF
>.|few|TRBV2|TRBJ2-7
TGTGCCAGCAGTGAAGGCAGCCTCTCCTACGAGCAGTACTTC
CASSEGSLSYEQYF
>TRBD1|.|TRBV5-1|TRBJ2-7
TGCGCCAGCAGCGTTGAACAGGGGTACGAGCAGTACTTC
CASSVEQGYEQYF
>.|.|TRBV11-2|TRBJ2-1
TGTGCCAGCAGCTTGGGACTTAACAATGAGCAGTTCTTC
CASSLGLNNEQFF
>.|.|TRBV10-3|TRBJ2-3
TGTGCCATCAGTGAGTCCGAAGATACGCAGTATTTT
CAISESEDTQYF
>.|once|TRBV4-3|TRBJ2-1
TGCGCCAGCAGCCAAGGGCTCTGGTCCGGCAATGAGCAGTTCTTC
CASSQGLWSGNEQFF
>.|.|TRBV11-3|TRBJ2-1
TGTGCCAGCAGCTTACTAGCTGGGCCAGGCTCCTACAATGAGCAGTTCTTC
CASSLLAGPGSYNEQFF
>TRBD1|.|TRBV5-1|TRBJ1-1
TGCGCCAGCAGACTAGGGACAGGGAGCATGAACACTGAAGCTTTCTTT
CASRLGTGSMNTEAFF
>TRBD1|.|TRBV5-4|TRBJ1-1
TGTGCCAGCAGCTTGGTGAGGGCAGGGGGCGGCACTGAAGCTTTCTTT
CASSLVRAGGGTEAFF
>TRBD2|.|TRBV5-1|TRBJ2-5
TGCGCCAGCAGCTTGGGCCACAGCGGGGGCGAGACCCAGTACTTC
CASSLGHSGGETQYF
>.|.|TRBV5-1|TRBJ2-2
TGCGCCAGCAGCTCGAGAGGGATTCGTCAATCGTTCGCGAACACCGGGGAGCTGTTTTTT
CASSSRGIRQSFANTGELFF
>.|.|TRBV5-5|TRBJ1-2
TGTGCCAGCAGCTTGTCTCGGGGTTCCTATGGCTACACCTTC
CASSLSRGSYGYTF
>TRBD2|.|TRBV5-1|TRBJ2-1
TGCGCCAGCTTCGAAATGACGGGGGGGAGAAACAATGAGCAGTTCTTC
CASFEMTGGRNNEQFF
>TRBD1|.|TRBV5-6|TRBJ1-6
TGTGCCAGCAGCGTTAACAGGGGGATTTCACCCCTCCACTTT
CASSVNRGISPLHF
>.|once|TRBV3-1/TRBV3-2|TRBJ2-7
TGTGCCAGCAGCCTAGGCAAAAGGACGGGGGAGCAGTACTTC
CASSLGKRTGEQYF
>.|.|TRBV18|TRBJ2-7
TGTGCCAGCACCAGGGGTCAGGGGTCAACCTACGAGCAGTACTTC
CASTRGQGSTYEQYF
>TRBD1|.|TRBV30|TRBJ1-5
TGTGCCTGGAGTAGGGGCCGGGGACAGGGCACAAATCAGCCCCAGCATTTT
CAWSRGRGQGTNQPQHF
>TRBD1|.|TRBV7-2|TRBJ1-3
TGTGCCAGCAGCGTCGGGACAGGGGGAAACACCATATATTTT
CASSVGTGGNTIYF
>.|.|TRBV7-6|TRBJ2-3
TGTGCCAGCAGCTCGCCACCAGGGGGGGGGCCTAGCACAGATACGCAGTATTTT
CASSSPPGGGPSTDTQYF
>.|.|TRBV3-1/TRBV3-2|TRBJ1-4
TGTGCCAGCAGCCAAGGAATTGGCCAGGGCCTTGAAAAACTGTTTTTT
CASSQGIGQGLEKLFF
>TRBD2|.|TRBV7-3|TRBJ2-2
TGTGCCAGCAGCTTGACTAGCGGGGGGCCGAGGACCGGGGAGCTGTTTTTT
CASSLTSGGPRTGELFF
>.|few|TRBV28|TRBJ1-2
TGTGCCAGCAGTTTACAGATTGGCGGCGGACCCTATGGCTACACCTTC
CASSLQIGGGPYGYTF
>TRBD2|.|TRBV27|TRBJ2-1
TGTGCCAGCAGTCCCGGGACTAGCGGGGACAATGAGCAGTTCTTC
CASSPGTSGDNEQFF
>TRBD1|.|TRBV7-2|TRBJ1-2
TGTGCCAGCAGCCGCCAACAGGGGGCAAACTATGGCTACACCTTC
CASSRQQGANYGYTF
>.|.|TRBV9|TRBJ2-3
TGTGCCAGCAGCGTAGGTGCCACAGATACGCAGTATTTT
CASSVGATDTQYF
>.|.|TRBV30|TRBJ2-7
TGTGCCTGGAGTAGAGCCTCCTACGAGCAGTACTTC
CAWSRASYEQYF
>TRBD1|.|TRBV7-9|TRBJ1-5
TGTGCCAGCAGCTTTGGGACAGGGCTCAATCAGCCCCAGCATTTT
CASSFGTGLNQPQHF
>.|.|TRBV5-4|TRBJ2-1
TGTGCCAGCAGCCCCGACCCGCACAATGAGCAGTTCTTC
CASSPDPHNEQFF
>.|.|TRBV28|TRBJ1-5
TGTGCCAGCAGTAATCCTAGCAGGGCCGGCAGGCAGCCCCAGCATTTT
CASSNPSRAGRQPQHF
>TRBD2|.|TRBV10-1|TRBJ2-3
TGCGCCAGCAGTGAGCGGACTAGCGGACTCACAGATACGCAGTATTTT
CASSERTSGLTDTQYF
>TRBD2|.|TRBV3-1/TRBV3-2|TRBJ2-1
TGTGCCAGCAGCCGACTACTTAGCGGGGGGTTGAATGAGCAGTTCTTC
CASSRLLSGGLNEQFF
>.|.|TRBV4-2|TRBJ2-7
TGTGCCAGCAGCCAAGCCATTGGCGGGGCCTCCTACGAGCAGTACTTC
CASSQAIGGASYEQYF
>.|.|TRBV28|TRBJ1-4
TGTGCCAGCAGCCCCTCGGGGGAGGTTGGTGAAAAACTGTTTTTT
CASSPSGEVGEKLFF
>.|.|TRBV12-3/TRBV12-4|TRBJ1-2
TGTGCCAGCAGCCCCGGGAACGACTATGGCTACACCTTC
CASSPGNDYGYTF
>.|.|TRBV5-4|TRBJ1-5
TGTGCCAGCAGCTTGGATGGCAGGGCCGGTCAGCCCCAGCATTTT
CASSLDGRAGQPQHF
>.|.|TRBV3-1/TRBV3-2|TRBJ1-1
TGTGCCAGCAGTGATCGGACGAGTGAAGCTTTCTTT
CASSDRTSEAFF
>TRBD1|.|TRBV11-2|TRBJ1-1
TGTGCCAGCAGCTCACCCAGGGGGAGCATGAACACTGAAGCTTTCTTT
CASSSPRGSMNTEAFF
>.|.|TRBV9|TRBJ2-2
TGTGCCAGCAGCCCAAGGACAGACTCCACCGGGGAGCTGTTTTTT
CASSPRTDSTGELFF
>.|.|TRBV6-5|TRBJ2-3
TGTGCCAGCAGTTACGGAGGGGGCACAGATACGCAGTATTTT
CASSYGGGTDTQYF
>TRBD1|.|TRBV7-8|TRBJ1-2
TGTGCCAGCAGCCTGACAGGGTTGGATGGCTACACCTTC
CASSLTGLDGYTF
>TRBD1|.|TRBV19|TRBJ2-7
TGTGCCAGTAGTGTGGGACAGGGGTACGAGCAGTACTTC
CASSVGQGYEQYF
>.|.|TRBV21-1|TRBJ1-2
TGTGCCAGCAGCGAACTTTGGGGGAATGACTATGGCTACACCTTC
CASSELWGNDYGYTF